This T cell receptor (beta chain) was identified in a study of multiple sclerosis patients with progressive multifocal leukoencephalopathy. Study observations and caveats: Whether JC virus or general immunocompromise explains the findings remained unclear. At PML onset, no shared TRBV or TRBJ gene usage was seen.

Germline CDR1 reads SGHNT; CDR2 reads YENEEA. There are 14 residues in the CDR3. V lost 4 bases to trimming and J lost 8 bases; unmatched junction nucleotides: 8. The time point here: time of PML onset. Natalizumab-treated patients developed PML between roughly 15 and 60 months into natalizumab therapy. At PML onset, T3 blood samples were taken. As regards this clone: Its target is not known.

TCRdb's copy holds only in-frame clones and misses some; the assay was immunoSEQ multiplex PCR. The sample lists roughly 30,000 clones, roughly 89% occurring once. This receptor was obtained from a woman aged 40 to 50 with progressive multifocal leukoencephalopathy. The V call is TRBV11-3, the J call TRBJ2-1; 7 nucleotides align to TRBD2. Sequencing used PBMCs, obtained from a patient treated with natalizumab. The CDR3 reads CASSSELASHEQFF. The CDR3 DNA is TGTGCCAGCAGCTCCGAACTAGCGAGCCATGAGCAGTTCTTC.